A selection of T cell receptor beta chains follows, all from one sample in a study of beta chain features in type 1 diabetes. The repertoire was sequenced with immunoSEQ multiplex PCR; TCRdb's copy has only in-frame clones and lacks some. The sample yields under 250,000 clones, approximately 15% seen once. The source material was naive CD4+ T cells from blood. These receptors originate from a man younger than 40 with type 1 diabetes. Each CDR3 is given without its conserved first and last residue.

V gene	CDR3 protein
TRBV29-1	SVSRGLYEQY
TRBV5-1	ASSLTLISDTQY
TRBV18	ASSPTERQGGETQY
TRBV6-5	ASTRQGAAGELF
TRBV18	ASSPTGGTDTQY
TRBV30	AWSGALTSGTFYEQY
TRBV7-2	ASSLGQGTYEQY
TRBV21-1	ASSIGTVPQETQY
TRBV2	ASTLTGDPYGYT
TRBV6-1	ASSGQGYEQY
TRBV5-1	ASRQNTEAF
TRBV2	ASSGRNRGLAEAF
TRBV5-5	ASSWGQETDTQY
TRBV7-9	ASSLHTGGQETQY
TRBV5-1	ASSLAGLAGETQY
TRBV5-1	ASSLGREDVQETQY
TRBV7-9	ASSYRTSGGTEQF
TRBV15	ATSRESPLEGGHEQY
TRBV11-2	ASSLDGRDNQPQH
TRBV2	ASSEGQTSTEAF
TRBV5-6	ASSLTGGGGYT
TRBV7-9	ASSLRPTGGIAETQY
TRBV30	AWSVSANTEAF
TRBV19	ASKDRGNADTQY
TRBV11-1	ASSLHPGTDNEQF
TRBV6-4	ASSDGAGVTDTQY
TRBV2	ASSSGQGNGYT
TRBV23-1	ASSCSGRVSSYEQY
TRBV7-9	ASSAGSRGQETQY
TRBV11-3	ASSFRGFTGELF
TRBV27	ASSPRLAGGTYEQY
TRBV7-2	ASSTRTGQGAF
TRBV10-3	AISDEKGRGRYNEQF
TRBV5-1	ASSSNPGGDTEAF
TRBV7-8	ASSLVLGGANYGYT
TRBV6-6	ASSYSYRADQPQH
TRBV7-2	ASSIGTGGGYT
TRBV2	ASVAGTGGNQPQH
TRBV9	ASSVGSGGNTGELF